The sequence of this T cell receptor beta chain was determined in a study of CXCR3-negative and CXCR3-positive naive CD8 T cells. As for the study in general: A total of some 130 million TRB reads was generated, with about 1.5 +/- 0.3 million per library.

This CDR3 is 16 amino acids long. The germline V gene encodes CDR1 SGHVS and CDR2 FQNEAQ. UMI-labeled 5' RACE TRB cDNA libraries were prepared from the cells. No DNA is given; TCRdb re-called the 5' RACE reads and lists each CDR3 protein once. The sample holds under 110,000 distinct CDR3 sequences. Phenotypically, naive CD8+ T cells corresponded to CD45RO-CCR7+CD27+CD95-. Overall study findings and caveats: It was found that naive subsets had comparable surface CD5, and TCR strength was inferred from TRB CDR3 properties. Compared with CXCR3-negative naive cells, CXCR3-positive naive cells showed more hydrophobic TRB CDR3s.

Worth noting for this clonotype: The antigen remains undetermined.

The rearrangement uses TRBV7-8 and TRBJ2-1; TCRdb indicates TRBD1, and absent DNA this call remains unverified. The sequenced material came from naive CXCR3+ CD8+ T cells from blood. Subset denoted: CD45RO-CCR7+CD27+CD95- naive CD8+ T cells expressing CXCR3 (TNR3+). The sequence came from a human donor in good health. Some clones in this sample may be carry-over from other donors' samples. CDR3 sequence reads: CASSLRAGGSYNEQFF.